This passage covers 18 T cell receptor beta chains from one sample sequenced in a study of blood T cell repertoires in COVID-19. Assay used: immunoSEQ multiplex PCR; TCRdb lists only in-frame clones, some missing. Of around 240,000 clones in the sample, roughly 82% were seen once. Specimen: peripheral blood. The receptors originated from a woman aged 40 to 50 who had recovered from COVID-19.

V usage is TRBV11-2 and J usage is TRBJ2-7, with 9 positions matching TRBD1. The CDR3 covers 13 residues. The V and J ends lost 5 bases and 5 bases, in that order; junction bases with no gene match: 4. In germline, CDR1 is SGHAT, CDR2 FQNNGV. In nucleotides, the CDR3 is TGTGCCAGCAGCCAGGGACAGGGAAACGAGCAGTACTTC. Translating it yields CASSQGQGNEQYF.

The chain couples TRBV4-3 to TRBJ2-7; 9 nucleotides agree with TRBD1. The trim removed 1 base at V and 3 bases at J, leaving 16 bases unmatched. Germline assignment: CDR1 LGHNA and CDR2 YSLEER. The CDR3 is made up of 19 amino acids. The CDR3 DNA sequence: TGCGCCAGCAGCCAAGTATATTTGCCGGGACAGGGCGCGAACTACGAGCAGTACTTC. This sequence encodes CASSQVYLPGQGANYEQYF.

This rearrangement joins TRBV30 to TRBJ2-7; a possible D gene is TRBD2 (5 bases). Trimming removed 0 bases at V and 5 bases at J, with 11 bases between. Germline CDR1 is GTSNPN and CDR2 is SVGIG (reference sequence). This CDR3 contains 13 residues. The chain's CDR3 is CAWSVRRNNEQYF. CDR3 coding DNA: TGTGCCTGGAGTGTACGGAGGAATAACGAGCAGTACTTC.

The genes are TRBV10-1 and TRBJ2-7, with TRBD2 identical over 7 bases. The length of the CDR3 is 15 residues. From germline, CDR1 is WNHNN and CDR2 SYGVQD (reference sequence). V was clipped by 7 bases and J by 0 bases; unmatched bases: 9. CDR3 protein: CASNRAGLSSYEQYF. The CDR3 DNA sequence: TGCGCCAGCAACCGAGCGGGGTTAAGCTCCTACGAGCAGTACTTC.

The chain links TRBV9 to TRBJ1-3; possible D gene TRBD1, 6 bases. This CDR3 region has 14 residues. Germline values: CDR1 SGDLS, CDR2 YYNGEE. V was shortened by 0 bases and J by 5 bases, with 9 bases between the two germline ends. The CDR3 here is CASSVDTGRNTIYF. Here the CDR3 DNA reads TGTGCCAGCAGCGTAGATACAGGGAGAAACACCATATATTTT.

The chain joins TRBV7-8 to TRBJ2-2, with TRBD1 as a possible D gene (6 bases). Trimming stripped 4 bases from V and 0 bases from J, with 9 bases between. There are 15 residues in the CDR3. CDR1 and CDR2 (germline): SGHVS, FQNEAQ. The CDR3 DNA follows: TGTGCCAGCAGCTCGGGACAATCGAACACCGGGGAGCTGTTTTTT. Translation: CASSSGQSNTGELFF.

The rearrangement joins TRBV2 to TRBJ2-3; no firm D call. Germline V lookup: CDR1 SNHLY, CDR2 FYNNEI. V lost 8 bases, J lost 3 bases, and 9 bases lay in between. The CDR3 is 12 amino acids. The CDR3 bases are TGTGCCAGCTCTCCCCGGACAGATACGCAGTATTTT. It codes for CASSPRTDTQYF.

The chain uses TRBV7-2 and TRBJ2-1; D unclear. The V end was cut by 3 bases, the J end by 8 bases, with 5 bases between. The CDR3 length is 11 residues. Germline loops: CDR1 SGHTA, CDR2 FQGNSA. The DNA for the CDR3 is TGTGCCAGCAGCTTCCTAGATGAGCAGTTCTTC. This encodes CASSFLDEQFF.

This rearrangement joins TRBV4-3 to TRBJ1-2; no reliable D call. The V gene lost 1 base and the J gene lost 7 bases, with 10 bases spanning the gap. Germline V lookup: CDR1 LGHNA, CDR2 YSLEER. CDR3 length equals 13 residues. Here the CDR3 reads CASSQGATGGYTF. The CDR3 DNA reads TGCGCCAGCAGCCAAGGCGCCACGGGTGGCTACACCTTC.

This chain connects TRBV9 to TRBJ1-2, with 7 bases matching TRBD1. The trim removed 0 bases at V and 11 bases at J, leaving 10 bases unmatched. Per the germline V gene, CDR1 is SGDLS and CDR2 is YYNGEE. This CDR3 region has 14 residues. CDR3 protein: CASSVDTGQSKYTF. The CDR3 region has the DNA TGTGCCAGCAGCGTAGACACGGGACAGTCAAAGTACACCTTC.

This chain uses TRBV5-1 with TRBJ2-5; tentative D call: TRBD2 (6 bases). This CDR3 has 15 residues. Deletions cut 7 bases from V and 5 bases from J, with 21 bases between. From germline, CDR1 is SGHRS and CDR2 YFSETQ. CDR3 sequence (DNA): TGCGCCAGCGGGGGAGCCGGGACGGGGAGGGAGACCCAGTACTTC. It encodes CASGGAGTGRETQYF.

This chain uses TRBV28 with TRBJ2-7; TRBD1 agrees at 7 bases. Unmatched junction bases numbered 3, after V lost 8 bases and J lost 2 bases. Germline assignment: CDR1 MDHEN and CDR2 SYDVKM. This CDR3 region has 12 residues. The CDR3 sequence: CASQTGTYEQYF. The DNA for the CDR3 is TGTGCCAGCCAGACAGGGACCTACGAGCAGTACTTC.

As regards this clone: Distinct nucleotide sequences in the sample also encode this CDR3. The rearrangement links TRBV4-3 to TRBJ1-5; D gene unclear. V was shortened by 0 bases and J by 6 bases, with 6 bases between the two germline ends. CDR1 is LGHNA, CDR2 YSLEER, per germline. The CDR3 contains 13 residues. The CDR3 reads CASSQDLPQPQHF. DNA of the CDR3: TGCGCCAGCAGCCAAGATCTCCCTCAGCCCCAGCATTTT.

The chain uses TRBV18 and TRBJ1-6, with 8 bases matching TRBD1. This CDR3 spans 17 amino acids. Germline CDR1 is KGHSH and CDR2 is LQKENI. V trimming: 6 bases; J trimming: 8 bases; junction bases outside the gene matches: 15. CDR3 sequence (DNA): TGTGCCAGCTCCCGGGGGGCGCGGCAGGACAGGGATTCACCCCTCCACTTT. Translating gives CASSRGARQDRDSPLHF.

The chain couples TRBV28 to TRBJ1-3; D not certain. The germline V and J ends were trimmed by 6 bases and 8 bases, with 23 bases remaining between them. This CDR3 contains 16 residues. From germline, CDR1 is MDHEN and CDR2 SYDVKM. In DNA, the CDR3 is TGTGCCAGCAGCAGCCCGGCGGCCTGGTCGGTGGACACCATATATTTT. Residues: CASSSPAAWSVDTIYF. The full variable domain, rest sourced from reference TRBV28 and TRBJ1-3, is DVKVTQSSRYLVKRTGEKVFLECVQDMDHENMFWYRQDPGLGLRLIYFSYDVKMKEKGDIPEGYSVSREKKERFSLILESASTNQTSMYLCASSSPAAWSVDTIYFGEGSWLTVV.

CDR3 sequence (DNA): TGTGCCAGCAGTTTAAAGGGGCTTACTGAAGCTTTCTTT. Translating it yields CASSLKGLTEAFF. The chain recombines TRBV12-3 or TRBV12-4 with TRBJ1-1; the D gene is possibly TRBD1 (5 bases). CDR3 size: 13 residues. The V and J ends lost 2 bases and 5 bases respectively, with 9 bases between them.

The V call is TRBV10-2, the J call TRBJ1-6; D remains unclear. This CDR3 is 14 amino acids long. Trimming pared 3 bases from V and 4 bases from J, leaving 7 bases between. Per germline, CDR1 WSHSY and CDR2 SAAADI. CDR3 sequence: CASSDSTYNSPLHF. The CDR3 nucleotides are TGCGCCAGCAGTGATTCCACTTATAATTCACCCCTCCACTTT.

The CDR3 DNA sequence: TGCGCCAGCAGCCTCGGTAGGGGTCTGGAGACCCAGTACTTC. Protein: CASSLGRGLETQYF. The chain has TRBV5-1 and TRBJ2-5; D perhaps matches TRBD1 (5 bases). With 4 bases removed from V and 5 bases from J, the gap between germline ends came to 15 bases. This CDR3 contains 14 residues. Germline V gene sequence: CDR1 SGHRS, CDR2 YFSETQ.